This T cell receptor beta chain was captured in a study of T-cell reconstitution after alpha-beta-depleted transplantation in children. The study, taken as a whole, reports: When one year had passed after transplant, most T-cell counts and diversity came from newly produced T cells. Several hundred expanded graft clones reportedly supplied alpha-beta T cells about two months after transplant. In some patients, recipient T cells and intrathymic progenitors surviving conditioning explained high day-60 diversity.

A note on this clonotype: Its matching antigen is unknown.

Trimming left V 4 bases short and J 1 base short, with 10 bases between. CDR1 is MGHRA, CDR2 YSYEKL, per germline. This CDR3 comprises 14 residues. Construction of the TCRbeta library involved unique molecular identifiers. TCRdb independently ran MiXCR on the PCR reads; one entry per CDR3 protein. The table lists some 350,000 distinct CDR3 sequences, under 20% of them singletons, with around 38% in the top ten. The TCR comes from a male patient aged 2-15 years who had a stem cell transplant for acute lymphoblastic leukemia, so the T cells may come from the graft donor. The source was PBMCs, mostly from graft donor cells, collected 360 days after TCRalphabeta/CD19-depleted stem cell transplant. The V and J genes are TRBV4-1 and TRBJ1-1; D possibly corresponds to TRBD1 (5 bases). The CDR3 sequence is CASSRRDGNTEAFF. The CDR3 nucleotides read TGCGCCAGCAGCCGCCGGGACGGGAACACTGAAGCTTTCTTT.